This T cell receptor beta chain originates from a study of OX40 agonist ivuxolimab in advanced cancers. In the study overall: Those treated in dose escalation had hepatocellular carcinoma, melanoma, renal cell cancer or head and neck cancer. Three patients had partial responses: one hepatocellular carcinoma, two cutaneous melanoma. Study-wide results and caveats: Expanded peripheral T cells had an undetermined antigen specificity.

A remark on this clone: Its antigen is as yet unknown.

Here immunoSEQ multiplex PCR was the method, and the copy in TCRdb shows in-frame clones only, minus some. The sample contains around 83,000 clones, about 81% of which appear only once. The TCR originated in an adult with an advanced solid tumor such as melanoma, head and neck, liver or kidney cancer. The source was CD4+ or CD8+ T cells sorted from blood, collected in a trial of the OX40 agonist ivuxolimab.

The CDR3 DNA is TGTGCCAGCACCAGGACAGGGGGCAACTACGAGCAGTACTTC. Its protein product is CASTRTGGNYEQYF. The V gene is TRBV6-5, the J gene TRBJ2-7; 11 nucleotides agree with TRBD1. This CDR3 comprises 14 residues. V shed 7 bases, J shed 3 bases, and the junction held 5 bases outside the gene matches. CDR1 is MNHEY, CDR2 SVGAGI, per germline.